This T cell receptor beta chain comes out of a study of shared clonotypes between healthy human individuals. CDR3 length: 14 amino acids. The germline V gene encodes CDR1 SGHRS and CDR2 YFSETQ. Trimming cost V 5 bases and J 5 bases, with 16 bases left between them. The protocol was immunoSEQ multiplex PCR, while the TCRdb copy is restricted to in-frame clones and leaves out a portion. The data contain over 1.4 million clones, roughly 96% of them singletons. The clonotype originates from a man between 25 and 39 years old in good health. The V call is TRBV5-1, the J call TRBJ2-5; D perhaps matches TRBD2 (5 bases). Sequencing input: naive CD4+ T cells sorted from blood. Described subset: CD45RA+ positively selected. The CDR3 reads CASSDRGLGETQYF. The CDR3 DNA is TGCGCCAGCAGTGACCGCGGGTTAGGGGAGACCCAGTACTTC.